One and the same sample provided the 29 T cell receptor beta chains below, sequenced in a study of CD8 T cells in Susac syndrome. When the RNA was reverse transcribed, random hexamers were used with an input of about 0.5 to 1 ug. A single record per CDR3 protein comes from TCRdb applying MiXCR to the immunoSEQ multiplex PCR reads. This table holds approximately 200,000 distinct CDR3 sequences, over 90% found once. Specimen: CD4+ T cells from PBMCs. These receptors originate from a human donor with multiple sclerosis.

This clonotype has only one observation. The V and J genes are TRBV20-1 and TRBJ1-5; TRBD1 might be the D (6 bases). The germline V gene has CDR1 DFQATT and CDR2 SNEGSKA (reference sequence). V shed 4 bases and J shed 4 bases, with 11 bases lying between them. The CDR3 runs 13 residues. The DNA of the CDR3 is TGCAGTGCTATAAGGACAGTAAATCAGCCCCAGCATTTT. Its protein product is CSAIRTVNQPQHF.

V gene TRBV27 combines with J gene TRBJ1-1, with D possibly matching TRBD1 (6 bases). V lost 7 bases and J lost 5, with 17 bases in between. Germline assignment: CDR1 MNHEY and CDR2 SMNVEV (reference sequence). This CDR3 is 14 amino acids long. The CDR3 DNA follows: TGTGCCAGCATTCCCTCGGGGGGCAGGACTGAAGCTTTCTTT. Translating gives CASIPSGGRTEAFF.

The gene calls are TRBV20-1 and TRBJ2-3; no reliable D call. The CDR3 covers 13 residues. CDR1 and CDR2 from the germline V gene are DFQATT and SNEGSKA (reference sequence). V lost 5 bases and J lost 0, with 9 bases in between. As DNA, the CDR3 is TGCAGTGCTGCGAAGGCTAGCACAGATACGCAGTATTTT. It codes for CSAAKASTDTQYF.

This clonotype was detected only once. The DNA for the CDR3 is TGTGCCTGGAGTGTACCCGCCGGGACAGCTAACACTGAAGCTTTCTTT. Amino acid sequence: CAWSVPAGTANTEAFF. This sequence joins TRBV30 and TRBJ1-1; 7 bases map to TRBD1. This CDR3 is built from 16 residues. With V trimmed by 0 bases and J by 2 bases, 9 bases remained unmatched. Germline values: CDR1 GTSNPN, CDR2 SVGIG (reference sequence).

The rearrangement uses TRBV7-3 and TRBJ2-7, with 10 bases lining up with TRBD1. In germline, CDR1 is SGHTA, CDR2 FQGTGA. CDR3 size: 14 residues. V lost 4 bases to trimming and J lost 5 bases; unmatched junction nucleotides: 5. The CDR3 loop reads CASSSGTGVDEQYF. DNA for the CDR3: TGTGCCAGCAGCTCCGGGACAGGGGTTGACGAGCAGTACTTC. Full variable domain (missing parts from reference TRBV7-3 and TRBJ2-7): GAGVSQTPSNKVTEKGKYVELRCDPISGHTALYWYRQSLGQGPEFLIYFQGTGAADDSGLPNDRFFAVRPEGSVSTLKIQRTERGDSAVYLCASSSGTGVDEQYFGPGTRLTVT.

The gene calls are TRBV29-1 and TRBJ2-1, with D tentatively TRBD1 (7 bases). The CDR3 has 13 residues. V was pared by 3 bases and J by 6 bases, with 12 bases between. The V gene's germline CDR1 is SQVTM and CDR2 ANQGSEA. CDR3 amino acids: CSVEQGGGNEQFF. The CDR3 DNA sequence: TGCAGCGTTGAGCAGGGGGGAGGCAATGAGCAGTTCTTC.

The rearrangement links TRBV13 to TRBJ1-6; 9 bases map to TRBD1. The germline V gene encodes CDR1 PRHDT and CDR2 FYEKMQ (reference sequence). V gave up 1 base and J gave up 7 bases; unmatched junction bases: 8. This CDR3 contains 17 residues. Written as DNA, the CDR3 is TGTGCCAGCAGCTTAGCGCCCGTGACAGGGGGGAATTCACCCCTCCACTTT. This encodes CASSLAPVTGGNSPLHF.

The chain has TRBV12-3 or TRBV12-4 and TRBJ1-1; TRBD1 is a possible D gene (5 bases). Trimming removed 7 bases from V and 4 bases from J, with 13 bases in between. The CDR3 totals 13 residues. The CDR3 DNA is TGTGCCAGCACCTTGGGGGAGGGCACTGAAGCTTTCTTT. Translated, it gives CASTLGEGTEAFF.

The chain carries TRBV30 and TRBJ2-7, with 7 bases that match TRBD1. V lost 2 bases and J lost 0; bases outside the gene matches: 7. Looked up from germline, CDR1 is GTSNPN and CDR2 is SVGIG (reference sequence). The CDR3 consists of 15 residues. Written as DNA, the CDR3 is TGTGCCTGGAGTACGACAGGGAAAAGCTCCTACGAGCAGTACGTC. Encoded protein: CAWSTTGKSSYEQYV.

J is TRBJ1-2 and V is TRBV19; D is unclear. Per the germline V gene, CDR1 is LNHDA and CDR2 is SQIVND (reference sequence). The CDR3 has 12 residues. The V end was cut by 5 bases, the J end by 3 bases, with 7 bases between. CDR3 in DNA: TGTGCCAGTAGTGGGGAAGACTATGGCTACACCTTC. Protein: CASSGEDYGYTF.

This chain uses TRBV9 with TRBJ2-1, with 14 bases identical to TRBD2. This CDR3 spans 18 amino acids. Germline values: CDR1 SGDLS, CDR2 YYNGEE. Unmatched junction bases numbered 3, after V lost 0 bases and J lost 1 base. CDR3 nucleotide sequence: TGTGCCAGCAGCGTAGGTGGGACTAGCGGGGGATCCTACAATGAGCAGTTCTTC. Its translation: CASSVGGTSGGSYNEQFF.

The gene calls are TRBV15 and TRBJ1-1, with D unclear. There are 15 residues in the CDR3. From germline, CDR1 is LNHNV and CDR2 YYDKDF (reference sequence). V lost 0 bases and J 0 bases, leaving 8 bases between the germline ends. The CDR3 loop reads CATSRDLKVNTEAFF. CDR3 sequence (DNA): TGTGCCACCAGCAGAGATCTTAAGGTGAACACTGAAGCTTTCTTT. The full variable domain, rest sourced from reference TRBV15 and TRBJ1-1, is DAMVIQNPRYQVTQFGKPVTLSCSQTLNHNVMYWYQQKSSQAPKLLFHYYDKDFNNEADTPDNFQSRRPNTSFCFLDIRSPGLGDTAMYLCATSRDLKVNTEAFFGQGTRLTVV.

CDR3 loop: CASSIDGPNQPQHF. CDR3 coding DNA: TGTGCCAGCAGTATTGACGGACCCAATCAGCCCCAGCATTTT. V usage is TRBV2 and J usage is TRBJ1-5; D uncertain. CDR3 length: 14 amino acids. Per the germline V gene, CDR1 is SNHLY and CDR2 is FYNNEI. Trimming left V 5 bases short and J 3 bases short, with 11 bases between.

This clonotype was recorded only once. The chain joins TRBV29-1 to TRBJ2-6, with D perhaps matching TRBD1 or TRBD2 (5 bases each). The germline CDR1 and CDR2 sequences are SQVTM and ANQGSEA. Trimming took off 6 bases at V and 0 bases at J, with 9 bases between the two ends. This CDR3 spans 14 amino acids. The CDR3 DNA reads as TGCAGCGTGGGGGTTAGCTCTGGGGCCAACGTCCTGACTTTC. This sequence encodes CSVGVSSGANVLTF.

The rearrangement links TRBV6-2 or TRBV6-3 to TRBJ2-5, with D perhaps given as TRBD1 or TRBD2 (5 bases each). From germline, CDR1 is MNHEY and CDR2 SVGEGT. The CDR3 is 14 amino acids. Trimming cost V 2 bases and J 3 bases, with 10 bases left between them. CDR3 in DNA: TGTGCCAGCAGTTACGGGGGACGGGAAGAGACCCAGTACTTC. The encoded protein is CASSYGGREETQYF.

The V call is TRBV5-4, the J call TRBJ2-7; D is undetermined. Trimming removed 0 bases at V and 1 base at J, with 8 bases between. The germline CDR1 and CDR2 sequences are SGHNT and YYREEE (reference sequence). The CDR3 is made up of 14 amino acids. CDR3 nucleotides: TGTGCCAGCAGCTTGGGACGGAATTCCTACGAGCAGTACTTC. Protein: CASSLGRNSYEQYF.

Here the CDR3 reads CASSLLGGAMDTEAFF. CDR3 in DNA: TGTGCCAGCAGCCTACTGGGGGGGGCCATGGACACTGAAGCTTTCTTT. This sequence joins TRBV14 and TRBJ1-1; TRBD1 is a possible D gene (6 bases). CDR3 length: 16 amino acids. The germline V gene has CDR1 SGHDN and CDR2 FVKESK. Trimming removed 4 bases from V and 3 bases from J, with 18 bases in between.

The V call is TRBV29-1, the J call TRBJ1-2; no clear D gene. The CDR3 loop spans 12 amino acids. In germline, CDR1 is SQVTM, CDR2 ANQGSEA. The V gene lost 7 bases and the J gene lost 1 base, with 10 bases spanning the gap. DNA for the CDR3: TGCAGCGCCAACACATTTAACTATGGCTACACCTTC. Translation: CSANTFNYGYTF.

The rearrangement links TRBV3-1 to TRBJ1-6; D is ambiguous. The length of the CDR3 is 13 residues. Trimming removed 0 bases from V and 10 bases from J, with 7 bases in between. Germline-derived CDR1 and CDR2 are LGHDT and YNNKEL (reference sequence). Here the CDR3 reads CASSQEKWSPLHF. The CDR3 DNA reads TGTGCCAGCAGCCAAGAAAAATGGTCACCCCTCCACTTT.

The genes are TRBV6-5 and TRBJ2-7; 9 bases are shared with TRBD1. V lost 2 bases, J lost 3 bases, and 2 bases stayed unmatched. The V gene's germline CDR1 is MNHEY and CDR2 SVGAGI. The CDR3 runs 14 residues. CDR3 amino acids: CASSYRGQGYEQYV. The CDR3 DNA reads TGTGCCAGCAGTTACCGGGGACAGGGCTACGAGCAGTACGTC.

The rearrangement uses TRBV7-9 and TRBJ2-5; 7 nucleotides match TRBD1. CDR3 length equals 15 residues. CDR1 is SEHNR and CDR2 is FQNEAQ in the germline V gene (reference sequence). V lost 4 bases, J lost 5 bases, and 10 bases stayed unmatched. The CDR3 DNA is TGTGCCAGCAGCTCCCCCCCGGGACAGACGGAGACCCAGTACTTC. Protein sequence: CASSSPPGQTETQYF.

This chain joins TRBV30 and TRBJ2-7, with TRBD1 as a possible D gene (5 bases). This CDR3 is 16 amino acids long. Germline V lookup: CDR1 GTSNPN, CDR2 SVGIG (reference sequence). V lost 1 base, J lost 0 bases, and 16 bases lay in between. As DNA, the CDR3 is TGTGCCTGGAGTGCAAGAAGGGGCCGGCTCTCCTACGAGCAGTACTTC. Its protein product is CAWSARRGRLSYEQYF.

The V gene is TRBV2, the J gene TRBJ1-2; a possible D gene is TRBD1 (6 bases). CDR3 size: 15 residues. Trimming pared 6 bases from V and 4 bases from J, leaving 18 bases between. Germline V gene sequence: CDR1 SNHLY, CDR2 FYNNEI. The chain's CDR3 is CASRGTFGQSYGYTF. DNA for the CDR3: TGTGCCAGCAGGGGGACTTTTGGACAGTCCTATGGCTACACCTTC. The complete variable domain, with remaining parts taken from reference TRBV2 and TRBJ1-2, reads EPEVTQTPSHQVTQMGQEVILRCVPISNHLYFYWYRQILGQKVEFLVSFYNNEISEKSEIFDDQFSVERPDGSNFTLKIRSTKLEDSAMYFCASRGTFGQSYGYTFGSGTRLTVV.

CDR3 in DNA: TGCAGCGTTGTGGAGACCTCCTACGAGCAGTACTTC. This gives the protein CSVVETSYEQYF. The chain combines TRBV29-1 with TRBJ2-7; D call uncertain. Between the trimmed V and J ends, which lost 4 bases and 0 bases, there was a span of 7 bases. CDR1 and CDR2 from the germline V gene are SQVTM and ANQGSEA. CDR3 length equals 12 residues.

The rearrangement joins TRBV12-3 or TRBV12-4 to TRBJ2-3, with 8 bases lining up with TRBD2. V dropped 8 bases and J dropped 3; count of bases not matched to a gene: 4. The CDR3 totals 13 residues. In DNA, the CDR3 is TGTGCCAGCCGTAGCGGGGTGACAGATACGCAGTATTTT. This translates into CASRSGVTDTQYF.

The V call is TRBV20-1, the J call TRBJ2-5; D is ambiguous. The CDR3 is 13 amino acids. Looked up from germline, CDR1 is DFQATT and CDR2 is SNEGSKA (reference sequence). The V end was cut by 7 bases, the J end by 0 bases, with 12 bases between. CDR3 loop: CSVRSGYQETQYF. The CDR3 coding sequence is TGCAGTGTCCGGTCCGGGTACCAAGAGACCCAGTACTTC.

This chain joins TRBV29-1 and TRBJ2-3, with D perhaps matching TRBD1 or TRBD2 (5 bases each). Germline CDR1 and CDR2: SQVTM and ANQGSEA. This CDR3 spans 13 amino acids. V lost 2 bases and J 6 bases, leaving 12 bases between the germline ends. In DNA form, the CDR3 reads TGCAGCGTTGAACGGCTAGCAGGGGATACGCAGTATTTT. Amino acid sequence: CSVERLAGDTQYF.

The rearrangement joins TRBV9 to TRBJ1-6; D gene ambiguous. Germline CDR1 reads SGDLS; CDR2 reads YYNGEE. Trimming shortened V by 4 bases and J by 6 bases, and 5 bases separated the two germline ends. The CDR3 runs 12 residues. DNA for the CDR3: TGTGCCAGCAGCCGCCCTAATTCACCCCTCCACTTT. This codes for CASSRPNSPLHF. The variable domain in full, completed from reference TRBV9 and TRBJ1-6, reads DSGVTQTPKHLITATGQRVTLRCSPRSGDLSVYWYQQSLDQGLQFLIQYYNGEERAKGNILERFSAQQFPDLHSELNLSSLELGDSALYFCASSRPNSPLHFGNGTRLTVT.

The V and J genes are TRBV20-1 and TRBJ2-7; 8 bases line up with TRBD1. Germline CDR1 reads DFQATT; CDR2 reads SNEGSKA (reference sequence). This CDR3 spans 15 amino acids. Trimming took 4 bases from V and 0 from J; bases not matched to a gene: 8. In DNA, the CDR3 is TGCAGTGCTAATCCCCCGGGACAGGACTCCTACGAGCAGTACTTC. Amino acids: CSANPPGQDSYEQYF.